These 23 T cell receptor beta chains were sequenced from one sample in a study of graft-versus-host responses after intestinal transplantation. Assay used: immunoSEQ multiplex PCR; TCRdb lists only in-frame clones, some missing. The table records some 100,000 clones, less than 95% of them present only once. Antigen specificity for these receptors is unknown. The sequencing here drew on unstimulated CD8+ T cells sorted from spleen or lymph node cells, taken before transplant. These receptors all come from a human donor who was the organ donor for an intestinal transplant.

The chain uses TRBV7-8 and TRBJ1-4, with D uncertain. The CDR3 length is 13 residues. Germline V CDR1 and CDR2: SGHVS, FQNEAQ. With 2 bases removed from V and 10 bases from J, the gap between germline ends came to 11 bases. CDR3 nucleotides: TGTGCCAGCAGCTTACGAGGCTTCGGAAAACTGTTTTTT. Translation: CASSLRGFGKLFF.

In its sample, this clone was seen a few times. The rearrangement links TRBV27 to TRBJ2-7, with D maybe TRBD2 (5 bases). The germline V and J ends were trimmed by 4 bases and 0 bases, with 7 bases remaining between them. CDR1 and CDR2 (germline): MNHEY, SMNVEV (reference sequence). CDR3 size: 13 residues. For the CDR3, the DNA is TGTGCCAGCAGTTCCGGGGTCTCCTACGAGCAGTACTTC. Amino acid sequence: CASSSGVSYEQYF.

The chain carries TRBV14 and TRBJ2-4, with D unresolved. The V gene's germline CDR1 is SGHDN and CDR2 FVKESK. V was trimmed by 5 bases and J by 1 base, leaving 12 bases between them. The CDR3 runs to 15 residues. Here the CDR3 DNA reads TGTGCCAGCAGCTCTCTTGCCGGGGCCAAAAACATTCAGTACTTC. Translating it yields CASSSLAGAKNIQYF.

The CDR3 nucleotides read TGTGCCAGCAGCTTATCCTGGGAGGAGTCCTACGAGCAGTACTTC. It specifies CASSLSWEESYEQYF. The chain combines TRBV7-8 with TRBJ2-7; possibly TRBD2 for D (6 bases). Looked up from germline, CDR1 is SGHVS and CDR2 is FQNEAQ. V lost 2 bases to trimming and J lost 1 base, with 12 bases between them. The CDR3 sequence is 15 residues long.

The chain is built from TRBV28 and TRBJ1-2, with a possible D match to TRBD1 (6 bases). Germline lookup yields CDR1 MDHEN and CDR2 SYDVKM. V was cut by 3 bases and J by 7 bases, with 15 bases left in between. This CDR3 contains 14 residues. CDR3 sequence reads: CASSFPWGHSGYTF. The CDR3 bases are TGTGCCAGCAGTTTTCCGTGGGGGCACAGTGGCTACACCTTC.

The V gene is TRBV5-1, the J gene TRBJ1-1, with 10 bases aligning to TRBD1. V dropped 8 bases and J dropped 6; count of bases not matched to a gene: 10. From germline, CDR1 is SGHRS and CDR2 YFSETQ. The CDR3 has 14 amino acids. CDR3 DNA: TGCGCCAGTAATCCGGGACAGGGGTCTCCTGAAGCTTTCTTT. This codes for CASNPGQGSPEAFF.

The chain has TRBV7-2 and TRBJ2-1; no reliable D call. Germline CDR1 reads SGHTA; CDR2 reads FQGNSA. Trimming shortened V by 1 base and J by 3 bases, and 4 bases separated the two germline ends. This CDR3 comprises 13 residues. The CDR3 nucleotides read TGTGCCAGCAGCTTAGTCCACTACAATGAGCAGTTCTTC. This codes for CASSLVHYNEQFF.

The genes are TRBV30 and TRBJ1-2, with D perhaps TRBD1 (5 bases). Trimming shortened V by 7 bases and J by 5 bases, and 23 bases separated the two germline ends. The CDR3 spans 15 residues. The V gene's germline CDR1 is GTSNPN and CDR2 SVGIG (reference sequence). CDR3 bases: TGTGCCTCGACCTCGATGTCAGGGAACCTATATGGCTACACCTTC. Its protein is CASTSMSGNLYGYTF.

The chain joins TRBV13 to TRBJ1-1; D remains ambiguous. The ends were cut back, 6 bases at V and 0 bases at J, with 5 bases in the middle. The CDR3 is 12 amino acids. The germline V gene encodes CDR1 PRHDT and CDR2 FYEKMQ (reference sequence). In nucleotides, the CDR3 is TGTGCCAGCAGTACGGTGAACACTGAAGCTTTCTTT. Translation: CASSTVNTEAFF.

The chain couples TRBV6-9 to TRBJ1-2; D possibly corresponds to TRBD1 (6 bases). Per germline, CDR1 MNHGY and CDR2 SVAAGI. This CDR3 spans 14 amino acids. V gave up 7 bases and J gave up 5 bases, with 17 bases separating them. CDR3 loop: CASKKSGTTYGYTF. In nucleotides, the CDR3 is TGTGCCAGCAAGAAGTCCGGGACAACATATGGCTACACCTTC.

This chain links TRBV11-1 with TRBJ2-2, with 9 positions matching TRBD2. The V segment lost 1 base and the J segment 4 bases; nucleotides outside the gene matches: 4. The CDR3 runs 16 residues. Germline V gives CDR1 SGHAT, CDR2 FQDESV (reference sequence). The chain's CDR3 is CASSLERGAGTGELFF. CDR3 nucleotide sequence: TGTGCCAGCAGCTTAGAGCGGGGGGCCGGCACCGGGGAGCTGTTTTTT.

In DNA, the CDR3 is TGTGCCATCAGTGAGTTCTGGGCCCAAGGGGGCGCTTTTTCGGACTATGGCTACACCTTC. Its protein product is CAISEFWAQGGAFSDYGYTF. The chain couples TRBV10-3 to TRBJ1-2; 7 bases line up with TRBD1. The CDR3 has 20 amino acids. Trimming cost V 1 base and J 3 bases; bases outside gene matches: 20. From germline, CDR1 is ENHRY and CDR2 SYGVKD.

V gene TRBV6-1 combines with J gene TRBJ2-1; a weak D match, TRBD2 (5 bases). The germline V and J ends were trimmed by 5 bases and 7 bases, with 18 bases remaining between them. CDR1 and CDR2 from the germline V gene are MNHNS and SASEGT. CDR3 length: 15 amino acids. CDR3 sequence: CASSPPGLRPNEQFF. CDR3 nucleotide sequence: TGTGCCAGCAGTCCGCCCGGACTCCGGCCGAATGAGCAGTTCTTC.

This clone appeared a single time. The gene calls are TRBV13 and TRBJ1-6, with 8 nucleotides matching TRBD1. Germline CDR1 reads PRHDT; CDR2 reads FYEKMQ (reference sequence). Trimming at V came to 0 bases and at J to 9 bases, leaving 4 bases not matched to a gene. The CDR3 contains 15 residues. The CDR3 region is CASSLGTGVVSPLHF. CDR3 bases: TGTGCCAGCAGCTTAGGGACAGGGGTCGTTTCACCCCTCCACTTT.

The chain couples TRBV5-1 to TRBJ2-3; D is ambiguous. The V gene lost 5 bases and the J gene lost 4 bases, with 8 bases spanning the gap. CDR3 length: 12 residues. Germline V gives CDR1 SGHRS, CDR2 YFSETQ. In DNA form, the CDR3 reads TGCGCCAGCAGAGAAAGCCCAGATACGCAGTATTTT. This sequence encodes CASRESPDTQYF.

J is TRBJ2-1 and V is TRBV7-9, with 10 bases matching TRBD2. J gave up 4 bases and V 5 bases, and 8 bases lay outside the gene matches. Germline values: CDR1 SEHNR, CDR2 FQNEAQ (reference sequence). The CDR3 has 16 amino acids. The CDR3 bases are TGTGCCAGCAGCCCCCCCGGACTAGCGGAGTACAATGAGCAGTTCTTC. The encoded protein is CASSPPGLAEYNEQFF. Looking up the rest from reference TRBV7-9 and TRBJ2-1 gives the full variable domain: DTGVSQNPRHKITKRGQNVTFRCDPISEHNRLYWYRQTLGQGPEFLTYFQNEAQLEKSRLLSDRFSAERPKGSFSTLEIQRTEQGDSAMYLCASSPPGLAEYNEQFFGPGTRLTVL.

V is TRBV25-1 and J is TRBJ2-1; D is unclear. The CDR3 spans 17 residues. V shed 3 bases and J shed 3 bases, with 18 bases lying between them. The germline V gene encodes CDR1 MGHDK and CDR2 SYGVNS. The CDR3 is CASSDNSALSGYNEQFF. The CDR3 DNA is TGTGCCAGCAGTGACAATTCCGCTCTATCAGGCTACAATGAGCAGTTCTTC. Using reference TRBV25-1 and TRBJ2-1 for the parts outside the CDR3, the full variable domain is EADIYQTPRYLVIGTGKKITLECSQTMGHDKMYWYQQDPGMELHLIHYSYGVNSTEKGDLSSESTVSRIRTEHFPLTLESARPSHTSQYLCASSDNSALSGYNEQFFGPGTRLTVL.

J is TRBJ2-1 and V is TRBV2; 10 bases match TRBD2. Per the germline V gene, CDR1 is SNHLY and CDR2 is FYNNEI. The CDR3 sequence is 17 residues long. The V segment lost 7 bases and the J segment 0 bases; nucleotides outside the gene matches: 9. The CDR3: CASTGAGGPFSYNEQFF. CDR3 nucleotide sequence: TGTGCCAGCACGGGAGCGGGGGGGCCCTTCTCCTACAATGAGCAGTTCTTC.

This clone has just one count. CDR3 loop: CASSLYGRVGSPLHF. CDR3 nucleotides: TGTGCCAGCAGTTTATATGGCAGGGTGGGTTCACCCCTCCACTTT. The chain is built from TRBV27 and TRBJ1-6; TRBD1 might be the D (5 bases). The CDR3 is 15 amino acids. Between the trimmed V and J ends, which lost 1 base and 9 bases, there was a span of 13 bases. CDR1 is MNHEY, CDR2 SMNVEV, per germline (reference sequence).

The rearrangement links TRBV7-9 to TRBJ2-1, with 11 bases that match TRBD2. This CDR3 region has 17 residues. Germline assignment: CDR1 SEHNR and CDR2 FQNEAQ (reference sequence). Trimming cost V 1 base and J 4 bases; bases outside gene matches: 6. The CDR3 sequence is CASSLVVGTSGYNEQFF. As DNA, the CDR3 is TGTGCCAGCAGCTTAGTGGTTGGGACTAGCGGTTACAATGAGCAGTTCTTC.

As concerns this clone: Sequence at one end of the junction differs from germline and may be a read error. V usage is TRBV7-7 and J usage is TRBJ2-1; TRBD2 matches 13 bases. There are 20 residues in the CDR3. Germline assignment: CDR1 SSHAT and CDR2 FNYEAQ (reference sequence). The CDR3 nucleotides are TGTGCTAGCAGCGCCAGGACTAGCGGGAGAATTGGTCATTCCTACAATGAGCAGTTCTTC. This sequence encodes CASSARTSGRIGHSYNEQFF.

The chain employs TRBV4-1 and TRBJ2-3; the D is unclear. V was trimmed by 2 bases and J by 4 bases, leaving 10 bases between them. The CDR3 loop spans 14 amino acids. Germline lookup yields CDR1 MGHRA and CDR2 YSYEKL. The CDR3 nucleotides are TGCGCCAGCAGCCAATACCCGACATCAGATACGCAGTATTTT. Its protein is CASSQYPTSDTQYF.

This chain connects TRBV14 to TRBJ2-1; D is unclear. The V end lost 4 bases, the J end lost 9 bases, and 10 bases lay between the germline ends. CDR1 is SGHDN and CDR2 is FVKESK in the germline V gene. The CDR3 runs to 12 residues. CDR3 in amino acids: CASSPHFVEQFF. The CDR3 nucleotides read TGTGCCAGCAGCCCCCACTTTGTTGAGCAGTTCTTC.